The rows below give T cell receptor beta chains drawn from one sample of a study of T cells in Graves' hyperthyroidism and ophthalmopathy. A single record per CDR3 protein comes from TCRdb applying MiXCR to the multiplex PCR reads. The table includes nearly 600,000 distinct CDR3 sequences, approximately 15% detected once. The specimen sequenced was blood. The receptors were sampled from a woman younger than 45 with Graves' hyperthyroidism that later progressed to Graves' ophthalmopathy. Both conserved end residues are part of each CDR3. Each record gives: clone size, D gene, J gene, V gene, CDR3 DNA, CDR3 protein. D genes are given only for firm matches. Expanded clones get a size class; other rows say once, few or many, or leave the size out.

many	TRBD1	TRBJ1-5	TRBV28	TGTGCCAGCAGCCCAACCGGGACAGGGGGCAGAAATCAGCCCCAGCATTTT	CASSPTGTGGRNQPQHF
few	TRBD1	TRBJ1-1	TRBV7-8	TGTGCCAGCAGCTTGCGTTACGAGACAGGGGGAACTGAAGCTTTCTTT	CASSLRYETGGTEAFF
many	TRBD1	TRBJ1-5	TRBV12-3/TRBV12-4	TGTGCCAGCAGTTGGGGAGGGACAGGGTCGAATCAGCCCCAGCATTTT	CASSWGGTGSNQPQHF
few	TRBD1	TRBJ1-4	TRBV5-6	TGTGCCAGCAGCGACCCGGGACAGGACGAAAAACTGTTTTTT	CASSDPGQDEKLFF
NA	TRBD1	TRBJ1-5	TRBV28	TGTGCCAGCAGTTTAGGGGTTTTATTAATTACCGAGGCCGGACAGGGGGCGAGTCAGCCCCAGCATTTT	CASSLGVLLITEAGQGASQPQHF
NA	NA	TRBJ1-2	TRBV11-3	TGTGCCAGCAGCTTAGACGGGGGCCTCGCTAACTATGGCTACACCTTC	CASSLDGGLANYGYTF
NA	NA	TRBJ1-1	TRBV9	TGTGCCAGCAGCGTAGCAGAGAACACTGAAGCTTTCTTT	CASSVAENTEAFF
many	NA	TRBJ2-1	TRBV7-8	TGTGCCAGCAGCTCCAAAAGGGACGGCTGGCTCGAGCAGTTCTTC	CASSSKRDGWLEQFF
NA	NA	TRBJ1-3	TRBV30	TGTGCCTGGATGATGACTTACAACACCATATATTTT	CAWMMTYNTIYF
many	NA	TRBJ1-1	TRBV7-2	TGTGCCAGCAGCTTAGAGGGACCAGCGACAGGATTTGATACTGAAGCTTTCTTT	CASSLEGPATGFDTEAFF
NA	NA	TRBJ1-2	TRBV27	TGTGCCAGCAGTTTCGGAAGCTCTAACTATGGCTACACCTTC	CASSFGSSNYGYTF
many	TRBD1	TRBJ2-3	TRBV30	TGTGCCGGACAGGGAGGCACAGATACGCAGTATTTT	CAGQGGTDTQYF
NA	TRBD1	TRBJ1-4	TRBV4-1	TGCGCCAGCAGCTACCTGAGCCGGAGTCAGGGGGCTAATGAAAAACTGTTTTTT	CASSYLSRSQGANEKLFF
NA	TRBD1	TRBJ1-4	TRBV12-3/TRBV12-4	TGTGCCAGCAGCGGATCCGGAGGGGACAGTTCAACTAATGAAAAACTGTTTTTT	CASSGSGGDSSTNEKLFF
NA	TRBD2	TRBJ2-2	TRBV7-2	TGTGCCAGCAGCTTTAGCGGGAGACCCGGGGAGCTGTTTTTT	CASSFSGRPGELFF
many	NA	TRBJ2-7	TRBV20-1	TGCAGTGCTAGAGACTCAACCGACTACGAGCAGTACTTC	CSARDSTDYEQYF
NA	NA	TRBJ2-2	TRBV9	TGTGCCAGCAGCGTAAGGAGTCCCGGGGAGCTGTTTTTT	CASSVRSPGELFF